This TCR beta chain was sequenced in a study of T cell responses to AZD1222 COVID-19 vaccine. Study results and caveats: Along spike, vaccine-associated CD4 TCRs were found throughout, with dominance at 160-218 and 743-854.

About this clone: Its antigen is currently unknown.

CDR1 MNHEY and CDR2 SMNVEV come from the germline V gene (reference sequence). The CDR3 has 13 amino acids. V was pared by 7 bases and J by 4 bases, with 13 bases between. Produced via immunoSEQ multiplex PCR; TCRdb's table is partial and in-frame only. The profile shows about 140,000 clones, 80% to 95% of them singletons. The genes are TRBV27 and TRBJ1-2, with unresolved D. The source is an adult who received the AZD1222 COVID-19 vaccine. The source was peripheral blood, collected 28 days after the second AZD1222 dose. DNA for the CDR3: TGTGCCAGCACCAAGAATCCCTTCTATGGCTACACCTTC. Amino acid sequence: CASTKNPFYGYTF.